The entry below gives a single T cell receptor beta chain sequence along with its context. Relative to the germline gene, one junction end is altered; a read error may explain this. The CDR3 has 13 residues. The germline V gene encodes CDR1 SGHNT and CDR2 YYREEE (reference sequence). Germline DNA was extracted alongside blood RNA, which was obtained from unsorted whole blood. This specimen comes from a study of tumor-infiltrating lymphocytes in primary liver carcinoma. The researchers produced TCR beta cDNA from around 0.5 ug total RNA with a constant-region primer. It was through three nested multiplex PCR rounds of slightly modified ARM-PCR that TCR beta libraries arose. Primers for the first two PCR rounds were TRBV1-TRBV30 forward primers and a C-beta reverse primer (roughly 10 cycles per round). TCRdb analysed the multiplex PCR reads with MiXCR anew, one entry per CDR3 protein. Of some 180,000 distinct CDR3 sequences in the sample, 50% to 75% were seen once.

Sequencing was done on a sample of peripheral blood. This sequence was found in a man in his forties or fifties with primary liver carcinoma and hepatitis B virus infection. The chain is built from TRBV5-4 and TRBJ2-2; D remains unclear. The CDR3 sequence is CVSSLTYTGELFF. The CDR3 bases are TGTGTCAGCAGCCTCACTTACACCGGGGAGCTGTTTTTT.